This TCR beta chain came from a study of blood T cell repertoires in COVID-19. Study-wide background: The samples span acute and convalescent COVID-19 from the United States, Italy and Spain. The analysed material was cDNA or gDNA that came from T cells, B-cell-depleted T cells, or PBMCs.

CDR1 is MNHEY, CDR2 SVGAGI, per germline. Trimming removed 2 bases at V and 8 bases at J, with 15 bases between. The length of the CDR3 is 14 residues. Per the original data handling: For nucleated cells, counts were estimated from reference gene primer amplification. Generated by immunoSEQ multiplex PCR, the TCRdb table keeps only in-frame clones and is missing some. V and J calls and clone size are copied from that table; D and trimming were computed from the DNA. The sample has around 64,000 clones; approximately 91% are singletons. This receptor was identified in a human donor in a cohort sampled during active COVID-19. Sequencing was done on a sample of peripheral blood. The chain uses TRBV6-5 and TRBJ1-2, with D perhaps TRBD1 (5 bases). CDR3 amino acids: CASSYTNRGGGYTF. The CDR3 DNA follows: TGTGCCAGCAGTTACACAAATAGGGGAGGCGGCTACACCTTC.